The clone carrying this T cell receptor beta chain was recorded many times. This sample is part of a study of identical twins. In germline, CDR1 is SGHAT, CDR2 FQNNGV. The V and J ends lost 5 bases and 4 bases, in that order; junction bases with no gene match: 8. The CDR3 runs 15 residues. TCRdb reprocessed the 5' RACE reads with MiXCR, giving one entry per CDR3 protein. The sample lists a few hundred thousand distinct CDR3 sequences, about 6.7% occurring once. A further study also used this sample, focusing on T cells expressing NK-cell markers.

The chain uses TRBV11-2 and TRBJ1-1, with 9 nucleotides matching TRBD1. This sequence originates from a woman aged 18-29 years in good health. The specimen was CD8+ T cells sorted from blood. The CDR3, as DNA: TGTGCCAGCAGCCTACAGGGGGCTGCGGGCACTGAAGCTTTCTTT. This codes for CASSLQGAAGTEAFF.